These 32 T cell receptor beta chains were all obtained from the same sample, sequenced in a study of PD-L1 blockade in urothelial cancer. Repertoires were generated with immunoSEQ multiplex PCR, while TCRdb's copy carries only in-frame clones and drops some. The table lists 15,000 to 20,000 clones, over 75% of them singletons, with approximately 1.8% in the top ten. Time point specified: peripheral blood 6 weeks after treatment start. Sequencing used PBMCs, obtained around atezolizumab (anti-PD-L1) treatment. The receptors were sampled from a man aged 50-59 years with urothelial cancer.

This chain links TRBV6-5 with TRBJ1-1, with D tentatively TRBD1 (6 bases). The ends were cut back, 8 bases at V and 11 bases at J, with 24 bases in the middle. Germline V gene lookup returns CDR1 MNHEY and CDR2 SVGAGI. The CDR3 length is 14 residues. CDR3 loop: CASAWALQSGAAFF. The CDR3 DNA reads as TGTGCCAGCGCGTGGGCTCTACAATCAGGGGCCGCTTTCTTT.

The rearrangement uses TRBV18 and TRBJ1-3; 9 nucleotides align to TRBD1. The germline V gene encodes CDR1 KGHSH and CDR2 LQKENI. Trimming took 5 bases from V and 0 from J; bases not matched to a gene: 2. This CDR3 is built from 15 residues. The CDR3 DNA follows: TGTGCCAGCTCAGGACAGGGGTTCTCTGGAAACACCATATATTTT. Translation gives CASSGQGFSGNTIYF.

The rearrangement joins TRBV29-1 to TRBJ2-2; 8 bases fit TRBD1. The CDR3 loop spans 13 amino acids. The trim removed 6 bases at V and 7 bases at J, leaving 7 bases unmatched. Germline CDR1 is SQVTM and CDR2 is ANQGSEA. CDR3 sequence reads: CSVSDRVVGELFF. DNA for the CDR3: TGCAGCGTCTCGGACAGGGTGGTCGGGGAGCTGTTTTTT.

V and J are TRBV11-2 and TRBJ2-2; TRBD2 aligns across 14 bases. With 5 bases clipped from V and 7 bases from J, the junction kept 6 bases outside the gene matches. Germline assignment: CDR1 SGHAT and CDR2 FQNNGV. The CDR3 covers 16 residues. CDR3 loop: CASSRTSGGPGGELFF. In DNA, the CDR3 is TGTGCCAGCAGCAGGACTAGCGGGGGGCCGGGCGGGGAGCTGTTTTTT.

This clone has just a few counts. The chain joins TRBV28 to TRBJ2-7; 7 bases match TRBD1. V dropped 5 bases and J dropped 0; count of bases not matched to a gene: 4. This CDR3 is 14 amino acids long. The germline gives CDR1 MDHEN, CDR2 SYDVKM. The CDR3 DNA follows: TGTGCCAGCAGTCCCGGGGACAGCTCCTACGAGCAGTACTTC. Amino acids: CASSPGDSSYEQYF.

The chain joins TRBV10-3 to TRBJ2-7, with TRBD2 matching over 9 bases. CDR3 length: 14 amino acids. Germline CDR1 ENHRY, CDR2 SYGVKD. V lost 4 bases and J lost 5; bases outside the gene matches: 6. The CDR3 DNA is TGTGCCATCAGTGGGGGACTAGCAAACGACGAGCAGTACTTC. This codes for CAISGGLANDEQYF.

This chain joins TRBV4-2 and TRBJ1-5; D possibly corresponds to TRBD1 (5 bases). Germline V lookup: CDR1 LGHNA, CDR2 YNFKEQ. V lost 0 bases and J lost 0, with 9 bases in between. The CDR3 sequence is 16 residues long. CDR3 region: CASSQDWTPSNQPQHF. The CDR3 coding sequence is TGTGCCAGCAGCCAAGATTGGACACCTAGCAATCAGCCCCAGCATTTT.

This chain joins TRBV4-1 and TRBJ1-1; TRBD1 is a possible D gene (5 bases). The CDR3 extends over 15 amino acids. The germline V and J ends were trimmed by 8 bases and 4 bases, with 20 bases remaining between them. Germline V gene sequence: CDR1 MGHRA, CDR2 YSYEKL. The CDR3 reads CASFNTQGRGTEAFF. In nucleotides, the CDR3 is TGCGCCAGCTTCAATACCCAGGGAAGGGGCACTGAAGCTTTCTTT.

The J gene is TRBJ1-3, the V gene TRBV7-9; no definite D call. CDR3 size: 14 residues. V was cut by 5 bases and J by 4 bases, with 12 bases left in between. CDR1 is SEHNR, CDR2 FQNEAQ, per germline (reference sequence). As DNA, the CDR3 is TGTGCCAGCAGCCCCTATCCGACAGGAAACACCATATATTTT. It translates to CASSPYPTGNTIYF.

About this clone: This same CDR3 is encoded by further DNA sequences in the sample. The V and J genes are TRBV14 and TRBJ2-1, with 7 bases fitting TRBD2. Trimming removed 4 bases from V and 10 bases from J; junction bases left unmatched: 1. Germline assignment: CDR1 SGHDN and CDR2 FVKESK. This CDR3 spans 11 amino acids. CDR3 loop: CASSPGGEQFF. The CDR3 nucleotides read TGTGCCAGCAGCCCGGGAGGCGAGCAGTTCTTC.

This CDR3 is CASSLYGNTEAFF. CDR3 nucleotide sequence: TGTGCCAGCAGCTTATACGGGAACACTGAAGCTTTCTTT. V gene TRBV7-9 combines with J gene TRBJ1-1, with D uncertain. V was cut by 2 bases and J by 1 base, with 5 bases left in between. Germline values: CDR1 SEHNR, CDR2 FQNEAQ (reference sequence). There are 13 residues in the CDR3. The whole variable domain, filled in from reference TRBV7-9 and TRBJ1-1, reads DTGVSQNPRHKITKRGQNVTFRCDPISEHNRLYWYRQTLGQGPEFLTYFQNEAQLEKSRLLSDRFSAERPKGSFSTLEIQRTEQGDSAMYLCASSLYGNTEAFFGQGTRLTVV.

The CDR3 protein is CASKRGPTNEKLFF. The CDR3 coding sequence is TGTGCCAGTAAAAGGGGTCCAACTAATGAAAAACTGTTTTTT. V and J are TRBV19 and TRBJ1-4, with a weak D call TRBD1 (5 bases). The germline gives CDR1 LNHDA, CDR2 SQIVND (reference sequence). The CDR3 extends over 14 amino acids. Trimming took 7 bases from V and 0 from J, leaving 9 bases between them.

DNA for the CDR3: TGTGCCAGCTCACTCGCACAGGGTCCCTACGAGCAGTACGTC. It translates to CASSLAQGPYEQYV. The chain uses TRBV18 and TRBJ2-7; a possible D gene is TRBD1 (6 bases). CDR3 length: 14 amino acids. The V end lost 4 bases, the J end lost 2 bases, and 12 bases lay between the germline ends. The V gene's germline CDR1 is KGHSH and CDR2 LQKENI.

The rearrangement joins TRBV18 to TRBJ2-7; 11 bases line up with TRBD1. V was pared by 4 bases and J by 6 bases, with 8 bases of the junction left unmatched. The CDR3 covers 15 residues. Germline V CDR1 and CDR2: KGHSH, LQKENI. CDR3 nucleotides: TGTGCCAGCTCACTTACCTCCGGGACAGGGGGCGAGCAGTACGTC. Amino acid sequence: CASSLTSGTGGEQYV.

This CDR3 is CASSFPTGGSGEKLFF. CDR3 DNA: TGTGCCAGCAGCTTCCCCACAGGGGGCAGTGGAGAAAAACTGTTTTTT. The genes are TRBV7-9 and TRBJ1-4; TRBD1 matches 9 bases. J gave up 8 bases and V 3 bases, and 10 bases lay outside the gene matches. This CDR3 spans 16 amino acids. Germline CDR1 reads SEHNR; CDR2 reads FQNEAQ (reference sequence).

V is TRBV15 and J is TRBJ1-5; 7 bases map to TRBD1. The ends lost 3 bases at V and 7 bases at J; junction bases unmatched: 9. This CDR3 region has 15 residues. Per the germline V gene, CDR1 is LNHNV and CDR2 is YYDKDF (reference sequence). The CDR3 DNA reads TGTGCCACCAGCAGCCCCCACAGGGGTAAACAGCCCCAGCATTTT. This codes for CATSSPHRGKQPQHF. The variable domain in full, completed from reference TRBV15 and TRBJ1-5, reads DAMVIQNPRYQVTQFGKPVTLSCSQTLNHNVMYWYQQKSSQAPKLLFHYYDKDFNNEADTPDNFQSRRPNTSFCFLDIRSPGLGDTAMYLCATSSPHRGKQPQHFGDGTRLSIL.

V and J are TRBV6-6 and TRBJ2-3; no firm D call. The ends were cut back, 2 bases at V and 3 bases at J, with 9 bases in the middle. Germline loops: CDR1 MNHNY, CDR2 SVGAGI (reference sequence). The CDR3 totals 14 residues. CDR3 sequence (DNA): TGTGCCAGCAGTTACGTAGCCGGGACAGATACGCAGTATTTT. Amino acid sequence: CASSYVAGTDTQYF.

The chain uses TRBV21-1 and TRBJ1-6; the table calls TRBD1, which could not be checked here. TRBV21-1 is described as a pseudogene. This CDR3 comprises 15 residues. CDR3 nucleotides: TGTGCCAGCAGCAAATCAGGCAGATATAATTCACCCCTCCACTTT. It encodes CASSKSGRYNSPLHF.

This clone was recorded once. The V and J genes are TRBV4-1 and TRBJ2-1, with D possibly being TRBD2 (6 bases). The germline V and J ends were trimmed by 1 base and 8 bases, with 18 bases remaining between them. The length of the CDR3 is 16 residues. CDR1 is MGHRA and CDR2 is YSYEKL in the germline V gene. CDR3 sequence: CASSQGWRDPRDEQFF. In DNA form, the CDR3 reads TGCGCCAGCAGCCAAGGATGGAGGGATCCCCGGGATGAGCAGTTCTTC.

This sequence joins TRBV28 and TRBJ1-4, with D possibly being TRBD1 (6 bases). Germline CDR1 is MDHEN and CDR2 is SYDVKM. V lost 7 bases, J lost 10 bases, and 16 bases lay in between. The CDR3 runs to 13 residues. CDR3 sequence: CASITGMGRKLFF. CDR3 bases: TGTGCCAGCATAACAGGGATGGGGCGAAAACTGTTTTTT.

The chain employs TRBV28 and TRBJ1-1; D remains ambiguous. V lost 3 bases, J lost 3 bases, and 11 bases lay in between. Germline-derived CDR1 and CDR2 are MDHEN and SYDVKM. The CDR3 totals 14 residues. The CDR3 bases are TGTGCCAGCAGTTTTAGTGGGAGCCACACTGAAGCTTTCTTT. Its translation: CASSFSGSHTEAFF.

The gene calls are TRBV7-2 and TRBJ2-1; TRBD2 matches at 10 bases. After removal of 7 bases from V and 0 bases from J, the junction contained 6 bases not matched to a gene. This CDR3 has 16 amino acids. Germline V lookup: CDR1 SGHTA, CDR2 FQGNSA. In nucleotides, the CDR3 is TGTGCCAGCACCCTAGCGGGAGCCCACTCCTACAATGAGCAGTTCTTC. Protein: CASTLAGAHSYNEQFF. Variable domain in full (rest from reference TRBV7-2 and TRBJ2-1): GAGVSQSPSNKVTEKGKDVELRCDPISGHTALYWYRQSLGQGLEFLIYFQGNSAPDKSGLPSDRFSAERTGGSVSTLTIQRTQQEDSAVYLCASTLAGAHSYNEQFFGPGTRLTVL.

The rearrangement links TRBV19 to TRBJ2-7, with 11 bases aligning to TRBD2. The CDR3 length is 16 residues. J was trimmed by 2 bases and V by 6 bases; bases with no gene match: 9. Per the germline V gene, CDR1 is LNHDA and CDR2 is SQIVND (reference sequence). CDR3 DNA sequence: TGTGCCAGTAGAGGACATGGGACTAGCGGAACCTACGAGCAGTACTTC. Amino acids: CASRGHGTSGTYEQYF.

The chain links TRBV2 to TRBJ2-1; 8 positions agree with TRBD2. Trimming removed 7 bases from V and 8 bases from J; junction bases left unmatched: 10. The CDR3 has 14 residues. Germline CDR1 SNHLY, CDR2 FYNNEI. The CDR3 region has the DNA TGTGCCAGCACGGGACTAGAGTTCGTATATGAGCAGTTCTTC. Translated: CASTGLEFVYEQFF.

The DNA for the CDR3 is TGTGCCAGCAGCTCCGCGCTAGCGGGGGGACGTTTGCAAGAGACCCAGTACTTC. Its translation: CASSSALAGGRLQETQYF. The chain has TRBV7-2 and TRBJ2-5; 11 bases agree with TRBD2. The CDR3 is made up of 18 amino acids. In germline, CDR1 is SGHTA, CDR2 FQGNSA. V trimming: 4 bases; J trimming: 2 bases; junction bases outside the gene matches: 12. The whole variable domain, filled in from reference TRBV7-2 and TRBJ2-5, reads GAGVSQSPSNKVTEKGKDVELRCDPISGHTALYWYRQSLGQGLEFLIYFQGNSAPDKSGLPSDRFSAERTGGSVSTLTIQRTQQEDSAVYLCASSSALAGGRLQETQYFGPGTRLLVL.

This rearrangement joins TRBV19 to TRBJ1-2; TRBD1 is a possible D gene (6 bases). Per the germline V gene, CDR1 is LNHDA and CDR2 is SQIVND (reference sequence). V was shortened by 4 bases and J by 2 bases, with 11 bases between the two germline ends. The length of the CDR3 is 14 residues. Here the CDR3 reads CASSTGQQNYGYTF. In nucleotides, the CDR3 is TGTGCCAGTAGTACCGGACAGCAAAACTATGGCTACACCTTC.

This sequence joins TRBV28 and TRBJ1-4; D ambiguous. The V and J ends lost 8 bases and 5 bases respectively, with 12 bases between them. The CDR3 covers 13 residues. Germline V gene lookup returns CDR1 MDHEN and CDR2 SYDVKM. CDR3 loop: CASGQNLNEKLFF. The CDR3 bases are TGTGCCAGCGGGCAGAACCTCAATGAAAAACTGTTTTTT.

This rearrangement joins TRBV30 to TRBJ1-5; D not certain. The CDR3 is made up of 15 amino acids. Germline CDR1 and CDR2: GTSNPN and SVGIG (reference sequence). Trimming left V 1 base short and J 7 bases short, with 17 bases between. For the CDR3, the DNA is TGTGCCTGGAGTGACCGGGATCCAAGGAAACAGCCCCAGCATTTT. Amino acid sequence: CAWSDRDPRKQPQHF.

This clone appeared a single time. V gene TRBV7-6 combines with J gene TRBJ2-1; 10 bases align to TRBD2. The trim removed 3 bases at V and 6 bases at J, leaving 14 bases unmatched. This CDR3 spans 18 amino acids. Germline lookup yields CDR1 SGHVS and CDR2 FNYEAQ. This CDR3 is CASSLGASGGISGNEQFF. For the CDR3, the DNA is TGTGCCAGCAGCTTGGGGGCTAGCGGGGGTATTTCGGGCAATGAGCAGTTCTTC.

On this clone: Compared with germline, one end of the junction differs, possibly owing to a read error. The CDR3 sequence: CASSFTGGHLRTYNEQFF. CDR3 DNA: TGTGCTAGCAGCTTTACAGGGGGTCACCTCAGGACCTACAATGAGCAGTTCTTC. This chain connects TRBV7-7 to TRBJ2-1, with 8 bases lining up with TRBD1. CDR3 length: 18 residues. CDR1 and CDR2 from the germline V gene are SSHAT and FNYEAQ (reference sequence).

The V gene is TRBV10-3, the J gene TRBJ2-7, with 8 bases that match TRBD1. Germline V gives CDR1 ENHRY, CDR2 SYGVKD. CDR3 length: 13 residues. Unmatched junction bases numbered 3, after V lost 6 bases and J lost 2 bases. This CDR3 reads CAISVQGAYEQYF. CDR3 in DNA: TGTGCCATCAGCGTACAGGGGGCCTACGAGCAGTACTTC.

This clone was recorded a few times. V gene TRBV5-1 combines with J gene TRBJ1-2, with 8 bases identical to TRBD1. The CDR3 consists of 17 residues. With V trimmed by 2 bases and J by 0 bases, 9 bases remained unmatched. The germline CDR1 and CDR2 sequences are SGHRS and YFSETQ. The CDR3 reads CASSFSRQGPSNYGYTF. CDR3 in DNA: TGCGCCAGCAGCTTCTCTCGACAGGGGCCCTCTAACTATGGCTACACCTTC.